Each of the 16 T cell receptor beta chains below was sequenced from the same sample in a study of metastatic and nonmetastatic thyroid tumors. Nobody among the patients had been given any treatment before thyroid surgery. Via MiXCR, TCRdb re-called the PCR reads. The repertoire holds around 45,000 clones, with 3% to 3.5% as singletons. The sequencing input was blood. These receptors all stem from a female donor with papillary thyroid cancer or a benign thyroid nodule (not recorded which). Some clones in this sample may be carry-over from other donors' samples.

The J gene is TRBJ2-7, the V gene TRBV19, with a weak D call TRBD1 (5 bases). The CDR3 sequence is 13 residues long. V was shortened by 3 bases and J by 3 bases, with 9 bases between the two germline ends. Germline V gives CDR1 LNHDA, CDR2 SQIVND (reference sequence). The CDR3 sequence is CASSIDRNYEQYF. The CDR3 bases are TGTGCCAGTAGTATTGACAGAAACTACGAGCAGTACTTC.

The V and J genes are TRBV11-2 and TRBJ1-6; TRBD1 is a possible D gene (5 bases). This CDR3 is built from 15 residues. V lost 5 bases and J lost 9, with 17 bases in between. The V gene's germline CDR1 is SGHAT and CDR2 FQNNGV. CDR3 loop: CASSARAGGVSPLHF. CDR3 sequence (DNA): TGTGCCAGCAGCGCTCGCGCCGGGGGGGTTTCACCCCTCCACTTT.

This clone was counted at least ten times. CDR3 loop: CASSLGGRNQPQHF. The CDR3, as DNA: TGTGCCAGCAGCTTAGGTGGCAGAAATCAGCCCCAGCATTTT. The rearrangement links TRBV7-9 to TRBJ1-5; D call uncertain. Trimming left V 1 base short and J 4 bases short, with 8 bases between. This CDR3 region has 14 residues. Germline-derived CDR1 and CDR2 are SEHNR and FQNEAQ (reference sequence).

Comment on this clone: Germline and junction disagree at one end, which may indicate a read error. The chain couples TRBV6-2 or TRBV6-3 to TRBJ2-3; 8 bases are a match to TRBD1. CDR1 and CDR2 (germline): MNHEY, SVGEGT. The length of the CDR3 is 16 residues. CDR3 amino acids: CVSSYSLNRGTDTQYF. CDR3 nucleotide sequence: TGTGTCAGCAGTTACTCACTCAACAGGGGGACAGATACGCAGTATTTT.

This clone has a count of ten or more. The CDR3 DNA reads TGTGCCAGCAGCCCGGCGGGGGGCAGGGCTTTCTTT. This translates into CASSPAGGRAFF. This chain joins TRBV3-1 and TRBJ1-1; D is possibly TRBD1 (6 bases). Germline V gives CDR1 LGHDT, CDR2 YNNKEL (reference sequence). Trimming cost V 4 bases and J 11 bases, with 14 bases left between them. CDR3 length: 12 residues.

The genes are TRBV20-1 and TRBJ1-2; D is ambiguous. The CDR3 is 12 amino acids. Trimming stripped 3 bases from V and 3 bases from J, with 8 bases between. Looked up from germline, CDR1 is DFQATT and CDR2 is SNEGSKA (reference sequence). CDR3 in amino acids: CSARVGYYGYTF. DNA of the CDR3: TGCAGTGCTAGGGTAGGATACTATGGCTACACCTTC.

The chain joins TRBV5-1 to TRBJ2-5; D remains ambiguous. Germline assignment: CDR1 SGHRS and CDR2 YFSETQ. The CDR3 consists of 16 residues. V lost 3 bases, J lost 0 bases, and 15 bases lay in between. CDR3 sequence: CASSSPPDTNQETQYF. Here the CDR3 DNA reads TGCGCCAGCAGCTCCCCACCCGATACCAACCAAGAGACCCAGTACTTC.

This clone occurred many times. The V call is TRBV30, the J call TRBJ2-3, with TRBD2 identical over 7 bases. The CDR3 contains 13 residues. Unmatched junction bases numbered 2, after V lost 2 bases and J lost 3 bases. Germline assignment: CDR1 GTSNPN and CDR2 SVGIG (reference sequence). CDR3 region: CAWSISGTDTQYF. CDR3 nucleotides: TGTGCCTGGAGTATTAGCGGGACAGATACGCAGTATTTT. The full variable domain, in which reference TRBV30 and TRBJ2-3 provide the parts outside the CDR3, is SQTIHQWPATLVQPVGSPLSLECTVEGTSNPNLYWYRQAAGRGLQLLFYSVGIGQISSEVPQNLSASRPQDRQFILSSKKLLLSDSGFYLCAWSISGTDTQYFGPGTRLTVL.

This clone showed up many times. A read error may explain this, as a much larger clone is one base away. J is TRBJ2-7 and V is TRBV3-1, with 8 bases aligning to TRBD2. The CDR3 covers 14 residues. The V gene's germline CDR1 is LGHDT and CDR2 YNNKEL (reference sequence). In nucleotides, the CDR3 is TGTGCCTGCAGAGGAGCGGGAGCATCCTACGAGCAGTACTTC. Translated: CACRGAGASYEQYF.

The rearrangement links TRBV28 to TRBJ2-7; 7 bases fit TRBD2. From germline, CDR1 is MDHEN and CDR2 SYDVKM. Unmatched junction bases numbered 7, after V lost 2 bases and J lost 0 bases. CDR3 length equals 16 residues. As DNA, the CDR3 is TGTGCCAGCAGTTTAGTCCTAGCGGAAAGCTCCTACGAGCAGTACTTC. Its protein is CASSLVLAESSYEQYF.

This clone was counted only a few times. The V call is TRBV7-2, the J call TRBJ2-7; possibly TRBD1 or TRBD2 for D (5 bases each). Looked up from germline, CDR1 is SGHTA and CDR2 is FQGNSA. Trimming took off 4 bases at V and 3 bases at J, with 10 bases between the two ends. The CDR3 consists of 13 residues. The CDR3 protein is CASSSRGGYEQYF. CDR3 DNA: TGTGCCAGCAGCTCGCGTGGGGGCTACGAGCAGTACTTC.

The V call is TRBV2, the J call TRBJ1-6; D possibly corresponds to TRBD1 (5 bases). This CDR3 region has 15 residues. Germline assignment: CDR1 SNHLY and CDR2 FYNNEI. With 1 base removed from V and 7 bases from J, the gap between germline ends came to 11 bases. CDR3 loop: CASSEDGTGNSPLHF. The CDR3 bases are TGTGCCAGCAGTGAAGATGGGACGGGGAATTCACCCCTCCACTTT.

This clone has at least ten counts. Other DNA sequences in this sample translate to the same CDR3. The CDR3 protein is CASSRDRGDEQYF. CDR3 DNA sequence: TGTGCCAGCAGCCGGGACAGGGGGGACGAGCAGTACTTC. The chain couples TRBV12-3 or TRBV12-4 to TRBJ2-7; TRBD1 agrees at 11 bases. The CDR3 totals 13 residues. V was pared by 6 bases and J by 5 bases, with 3 bases of the junction left unmatched.

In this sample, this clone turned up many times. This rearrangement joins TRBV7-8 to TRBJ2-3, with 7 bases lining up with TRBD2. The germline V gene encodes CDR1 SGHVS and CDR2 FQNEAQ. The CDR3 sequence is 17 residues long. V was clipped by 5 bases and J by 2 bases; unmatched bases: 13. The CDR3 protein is CASSPLHSAGPTDTQYF. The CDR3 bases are TGTGCCAGCAGCCCCTTACATTCAGCGGGACCCACAGATACGCAGTATTTT. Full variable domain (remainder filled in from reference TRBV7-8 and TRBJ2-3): GAGVSQSPRYKVAKRGQDVALRCDPISGHVSLFWYQQALGQGPEFLTYFQNEAQLDKSGLPSDRFFAERPEGSVSTLKIQRTQQEDSAVYLCASSPLHSAGPTDTQYFGPGTRLTVL.

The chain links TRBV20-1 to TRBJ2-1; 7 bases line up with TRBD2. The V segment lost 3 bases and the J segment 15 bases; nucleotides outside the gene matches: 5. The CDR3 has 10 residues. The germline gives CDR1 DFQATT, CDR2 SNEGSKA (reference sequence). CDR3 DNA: TGCAGTGCTAGGGGCGGGAGAGGGTTCTTC. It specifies CSARGGRGFF.

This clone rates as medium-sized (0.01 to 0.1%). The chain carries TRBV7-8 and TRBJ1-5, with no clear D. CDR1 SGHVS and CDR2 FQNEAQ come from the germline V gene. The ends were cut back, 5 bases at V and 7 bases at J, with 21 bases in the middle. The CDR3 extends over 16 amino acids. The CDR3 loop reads CASSPRAGTLGQPQHF. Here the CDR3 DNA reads TGTGCCAGCAGCCCTAGGGCAGGAACCTTGGGACAGCCCCAGCATTTT.